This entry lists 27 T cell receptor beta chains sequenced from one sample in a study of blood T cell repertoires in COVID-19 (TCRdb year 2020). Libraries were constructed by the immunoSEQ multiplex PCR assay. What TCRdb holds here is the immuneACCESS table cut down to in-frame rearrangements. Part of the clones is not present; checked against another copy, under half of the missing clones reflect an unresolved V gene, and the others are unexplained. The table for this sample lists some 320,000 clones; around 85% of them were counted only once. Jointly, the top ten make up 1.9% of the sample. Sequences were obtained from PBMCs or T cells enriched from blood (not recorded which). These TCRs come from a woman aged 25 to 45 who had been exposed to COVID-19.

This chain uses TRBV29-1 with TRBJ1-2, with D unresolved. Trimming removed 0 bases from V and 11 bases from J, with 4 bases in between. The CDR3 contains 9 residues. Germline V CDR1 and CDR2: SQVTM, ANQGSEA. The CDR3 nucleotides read TGCAGCGTTGAAGACAGGTACACCTTC. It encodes CSVEDRYTF.

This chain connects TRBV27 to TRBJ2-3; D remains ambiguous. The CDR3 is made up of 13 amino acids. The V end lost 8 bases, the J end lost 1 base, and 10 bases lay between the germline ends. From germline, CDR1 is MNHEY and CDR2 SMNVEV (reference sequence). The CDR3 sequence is CASLGIGTDTQYF. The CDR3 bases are TGTGCCAGCCTCGGTATAGGCACAGATACGCAGTATTTT.

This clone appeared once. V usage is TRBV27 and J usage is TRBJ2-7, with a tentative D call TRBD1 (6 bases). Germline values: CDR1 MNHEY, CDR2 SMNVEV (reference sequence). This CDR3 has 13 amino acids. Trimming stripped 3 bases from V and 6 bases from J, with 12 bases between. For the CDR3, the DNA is TGTGCCAGCAGTTTTTCCTACAGGGCCGAGCAGTACTTC. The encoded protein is CASSFSYRAEQYF.

CDR3 in amino acids: CASSFTGYSNQPQHF. The CDR3 coding sequence is TGTGCCAGCAGTTTTACAGGGTATAGCAATCAGCCCCAGCATTTT. This sequence joins TRBV27 and TRBJ1-5, with D maybe TRBD1 (6 bases). The CDR3 covers 15 residues. Per the germline V gene, CDR1 is MNHEY and CDR2 is SMNVEV (reference sequence). Trimming took off 3 bases at V and 0 bases at J, with 9 bases between the two ends.

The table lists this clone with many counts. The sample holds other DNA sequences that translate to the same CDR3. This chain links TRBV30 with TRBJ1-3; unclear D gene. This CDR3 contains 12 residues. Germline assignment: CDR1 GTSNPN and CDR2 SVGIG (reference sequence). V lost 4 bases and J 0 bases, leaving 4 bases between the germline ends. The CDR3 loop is CAWTGSGNTIYF. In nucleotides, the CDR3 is TGTGCCTGGACAGGCTCTGGAAACACCATATATTTT. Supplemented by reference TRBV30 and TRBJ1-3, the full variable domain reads SQTIHQWPATLVQPVGSPLSLECTVEGTSNPNLYWYRQAAGRGLQLLFYSVGIGQISSEVPQNLSASRPQDRQFILSSKKLLLSDSGFYLCAWTGSGNTIYFGEGSWLTVV.

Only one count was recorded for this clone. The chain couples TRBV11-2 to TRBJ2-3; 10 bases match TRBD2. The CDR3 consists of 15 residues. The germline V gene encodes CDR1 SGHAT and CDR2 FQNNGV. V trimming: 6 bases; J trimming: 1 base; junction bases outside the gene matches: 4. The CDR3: CASRRTSGGTDTQYF. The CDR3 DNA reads TGTGCCAGCAGACGGACTAGCGGTGGCACAGATACGCAGTATTTT. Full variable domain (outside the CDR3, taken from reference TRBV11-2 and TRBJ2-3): EAGVAQSPRYKIIEKRQSVAFWCNPISGHATLYWYQQILGQGPKLLIQFQNNGVVDDSQLPKDRFSAERLKGVDSTLKIQPAKLEDSAVYLCASRRTSGGTDTQYFGPGTRLTVL.

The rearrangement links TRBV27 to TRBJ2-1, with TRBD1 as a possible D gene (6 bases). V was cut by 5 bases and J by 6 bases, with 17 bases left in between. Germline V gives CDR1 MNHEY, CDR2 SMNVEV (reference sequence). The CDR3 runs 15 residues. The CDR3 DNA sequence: TGTGCCAGCAGTCAAGGGGGACCCATCACCAATGAGCAGTTCTTC. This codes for CASSQGGPITNEQFF.

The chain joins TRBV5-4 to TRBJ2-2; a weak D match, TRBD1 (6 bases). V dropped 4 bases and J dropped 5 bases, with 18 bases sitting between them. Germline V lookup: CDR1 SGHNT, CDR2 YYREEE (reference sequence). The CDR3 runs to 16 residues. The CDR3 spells CASSTHSGTITGELFF. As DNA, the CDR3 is TGTGCCAGCAGCACTCACTCCGGGACAATTACCGGGGAGCTGTTTTTT.

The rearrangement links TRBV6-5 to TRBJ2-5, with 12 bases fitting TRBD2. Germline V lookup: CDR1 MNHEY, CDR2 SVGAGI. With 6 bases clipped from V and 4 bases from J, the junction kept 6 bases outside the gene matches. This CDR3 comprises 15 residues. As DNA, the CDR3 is TGTGCCAGCAGCCAATCGGGACTAGCGGGAGAGACCCAGTACTTC. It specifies CASSQSGLAGETQYF.

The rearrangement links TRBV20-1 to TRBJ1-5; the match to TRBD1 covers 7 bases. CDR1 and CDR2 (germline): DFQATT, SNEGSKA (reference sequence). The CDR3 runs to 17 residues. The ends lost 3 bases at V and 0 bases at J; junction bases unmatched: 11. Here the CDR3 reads CSASPLAGGYSNQPQHF. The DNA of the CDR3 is TGCAGTGCTAGTCCGCTGGCAGGGGGATATAGCAATCAGCCCCAGCATTTT.

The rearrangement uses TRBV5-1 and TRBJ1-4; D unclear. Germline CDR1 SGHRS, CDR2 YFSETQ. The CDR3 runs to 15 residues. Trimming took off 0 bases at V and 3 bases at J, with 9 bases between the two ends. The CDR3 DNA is TGCGCCAGCAGCTTGGAGGCGGGGTCTAATGAAAAACTGTTTTTT. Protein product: CASSLEAGSNEKLFF.

The CDR3 region is CATTSAISYEQYF. CDR3 DNA: TGTGCCACAACTAGCGCTATCTCCTACGAGCAGTACTTC. The rearrangement uses TRBV6-4 and TRBJ2-7; the match to TRBD2 covers 7 bases. The V gene's germline CDR1 is MRHNA and CDR2 SNTAGT. Trimming at V came to 10 bases and at J to 0 bases, leaving 6 bases not matched to a gene. CDR3 length: 13 amino acids.

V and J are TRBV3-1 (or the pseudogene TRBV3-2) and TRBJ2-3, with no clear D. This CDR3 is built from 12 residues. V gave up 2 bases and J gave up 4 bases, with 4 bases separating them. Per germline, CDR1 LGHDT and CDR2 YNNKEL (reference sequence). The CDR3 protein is CASSQYPDTQYF. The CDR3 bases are TGTGCCAGCAGCCAATATCCAGATACGCAGTATTTT.

The CDR3 DNA follows: TGTGCCAGCAGCCAGGGGGACTCTGAAAAACTGTTTTTT. Translated, it gives CASSQGDSEKLFF. The V and J genes are TRBV28 and TRBJ1-4; TRBD1 matches at 7 bases. This CDR3 has 13 residues. Germline-derived CDR1 and CDR2 are MDHEN and SYDVKM. With V trimmed by 6 bases and J by 7 bases, 5 bases remained unmatched.

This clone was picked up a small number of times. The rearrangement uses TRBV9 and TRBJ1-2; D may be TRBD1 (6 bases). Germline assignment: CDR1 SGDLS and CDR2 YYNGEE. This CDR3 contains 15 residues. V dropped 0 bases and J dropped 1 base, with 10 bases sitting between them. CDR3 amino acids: CASSVERGINYGYTF. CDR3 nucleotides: TGTGCCAGCAGCGTAGAAAGGGGGATTAACTATGGCTACACCTTC.

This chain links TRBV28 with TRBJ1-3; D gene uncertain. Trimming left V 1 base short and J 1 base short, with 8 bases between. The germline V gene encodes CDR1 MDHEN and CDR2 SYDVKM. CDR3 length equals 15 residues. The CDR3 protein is CASSLYGRSGNTIYF. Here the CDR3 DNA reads TGTGCCAGCAGTTTATACGGGAGGTCTGGAAACACCATATATTTT. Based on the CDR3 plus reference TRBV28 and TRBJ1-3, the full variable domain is DVKVTQSSRYLVKRTGEKVFLECVQDMDHENMFWYRQDPGLGLRLIYFSYDVKMKEKGDIPEGYSVSREKKERFSLILESASTNQTSMYLCASSLYGRSGNTIYFGEGSWLTVV.

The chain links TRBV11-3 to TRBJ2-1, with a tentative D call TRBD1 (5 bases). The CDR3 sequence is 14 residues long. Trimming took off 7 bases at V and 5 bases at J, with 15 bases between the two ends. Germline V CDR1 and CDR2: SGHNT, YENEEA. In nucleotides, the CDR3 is TGTGCCAGCAATCCGCAGGGTCTGGACAATGAGCAGTTCTTC. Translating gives CASNPQGLDNEQFF.

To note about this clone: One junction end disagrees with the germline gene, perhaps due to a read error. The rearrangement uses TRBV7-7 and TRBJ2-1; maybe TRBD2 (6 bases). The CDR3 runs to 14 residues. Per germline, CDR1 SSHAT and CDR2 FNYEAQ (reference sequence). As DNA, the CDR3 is TGTGCTAGCAGCCCCGGACTATCCAATGATGAGCAGTTCTTC. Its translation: CASSPGLSNDEQFF.

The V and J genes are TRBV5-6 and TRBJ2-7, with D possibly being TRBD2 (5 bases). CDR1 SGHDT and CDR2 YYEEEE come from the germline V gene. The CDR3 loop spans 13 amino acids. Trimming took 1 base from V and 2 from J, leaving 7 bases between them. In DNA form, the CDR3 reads TGTGCCAGCAGCTTGCTAGCTACCTACGAGCAGTACTTC. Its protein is CASSLLATYEQYF. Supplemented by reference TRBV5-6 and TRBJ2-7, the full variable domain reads DAGVTQSPTHLIKTRGQQVTLRCSPKSGHDTVSWYQQALGQGPQFIFQYYEEEERQRGNFPDRFSGHQFPNYSSELNVNALLLGDSALYLCASSLLATYEQYFGPGTRLTVT.

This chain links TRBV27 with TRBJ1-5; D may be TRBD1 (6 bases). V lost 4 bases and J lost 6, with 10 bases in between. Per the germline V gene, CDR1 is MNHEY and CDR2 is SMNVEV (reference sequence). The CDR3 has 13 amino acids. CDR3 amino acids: CASSYRVGQPQHF. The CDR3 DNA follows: TGTGCCAGCAGTTACAGGGTTGGTCAGCCCCAGCATTTT.

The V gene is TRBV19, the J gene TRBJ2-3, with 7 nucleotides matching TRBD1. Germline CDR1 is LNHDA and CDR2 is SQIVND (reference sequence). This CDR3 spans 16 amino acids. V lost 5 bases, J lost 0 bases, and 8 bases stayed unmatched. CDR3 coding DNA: TGTGCCAGTAGTTTTAATACAGGGGCTAGCACAGATACGCAGTATTTT. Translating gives CASSFNTGASTDTQYF.

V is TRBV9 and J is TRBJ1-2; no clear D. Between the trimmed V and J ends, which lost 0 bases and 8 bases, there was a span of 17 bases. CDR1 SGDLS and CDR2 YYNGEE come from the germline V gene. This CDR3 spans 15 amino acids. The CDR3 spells CASSVDNYLNWGYTF. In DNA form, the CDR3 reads TGTGCCAGCAGCGTAGATAATTACCTTAACTGGGGCTACACCTTC.

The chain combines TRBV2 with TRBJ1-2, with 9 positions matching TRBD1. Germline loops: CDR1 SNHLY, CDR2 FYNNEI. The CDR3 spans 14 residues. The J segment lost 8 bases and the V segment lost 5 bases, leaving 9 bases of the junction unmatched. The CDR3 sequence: CASSIQTGGRGYTF. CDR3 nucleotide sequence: TGTGCCAGCAGTATACAAACAGGGGGCCGGGGCTACACCTTC.

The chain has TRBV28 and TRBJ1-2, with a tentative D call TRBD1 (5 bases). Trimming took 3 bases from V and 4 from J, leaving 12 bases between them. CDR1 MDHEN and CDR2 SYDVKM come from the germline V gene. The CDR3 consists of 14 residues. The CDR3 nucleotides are TGTGCCAGCAGTTTTCCGGGGGAGGTCTATGGCTACACCTTC. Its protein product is CASSFPGEVYGYTF.

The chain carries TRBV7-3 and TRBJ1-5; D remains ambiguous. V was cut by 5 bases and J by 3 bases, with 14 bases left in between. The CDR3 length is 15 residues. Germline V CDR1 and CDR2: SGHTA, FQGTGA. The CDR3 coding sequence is TGTGCCAGCAGCCCCCGCCGGGGTCTCAATCAGCCCCAGCATTTT. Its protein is CASSPRRGLNQPQHF.

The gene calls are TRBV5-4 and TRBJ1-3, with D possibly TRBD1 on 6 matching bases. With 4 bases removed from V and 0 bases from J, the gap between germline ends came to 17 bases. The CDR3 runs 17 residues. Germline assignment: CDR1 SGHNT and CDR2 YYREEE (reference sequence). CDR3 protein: CASSTYAGATSGNTIYF. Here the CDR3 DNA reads TGTGCCAGCAGCACCTACGCAGGGGCCACCTCTGGAAACACCATATATTTT.

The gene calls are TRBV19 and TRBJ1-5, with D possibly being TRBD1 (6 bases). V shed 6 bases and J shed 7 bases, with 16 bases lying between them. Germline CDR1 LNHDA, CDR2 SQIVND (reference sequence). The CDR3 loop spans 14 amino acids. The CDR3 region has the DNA TGTGCCAGTAGACAGGGAAGCGGCGGCCAGCCCCAGCATTTT. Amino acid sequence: CASRQGSGGQPQHF.